This TCR beta chain was sequenced for a study of blood T cell repertoires in COVID-19. Study-level background: Samples taken during acute and convalescent COVID-19 were collected in the United States, Italy and Spain. PBMCs, B-cell-depleted T cells, or T cells were the source of the cDNA or gDNA that made up the material.

The junction had 25 bases not matched to a gene; V was cut back by 10 bases and J by 9 bases. The CDR3 totals 18 residues. Germline V gene data show CDR1 as ENHRY and CDR2 as SYGVKD. Source study methods: Cell counts per sample came from amplifying reference gene primers. The table came from immunoSEQ multiplex PCR; TCRdb's copy has only in-frame clones and leaves some out. The V and J calls and clone size are taken from that table; D and trimming were inferred from the DNA. The sample records around 130,000 clones, roughly four fifths being singletons. The source is a man in his forties or fifties with active or convalescent COVID-19. The rearrangement links TRBV10-3 to TRBJ2-1; 9 bases align to TRBD2. Material: peripheral blood. The CDR3 DNA reads TGTGCCACCACCCGGGTCCGGCCAGCGGCGGGGGGGATGGGTGAGCAGTTCTTC. Translation: CATTRVRPAAGGMGEQFF.